This is a list of T cell receptor beta chains from one sample in a study of blood T cell repertoires in COVID-19. Sequenced by immunoSEQ multiplex PCR; TCRdb stores in-frame clones only, minus some. Of about 120,000 clones listed, roughly 89% are singletons. The sample consisted of peripheral blood. The source is a woman between 50 and 59 years old with acute or convalescent COVID-19. Each CDR3 is given without its conserved first and last residue.

V,CDR3
TRBV2,ASGGQPNYGYT
TRBV10-3,AIMSSDSGNTIY
TRBV18,ASSPPSGRIDEKLF
TRBV5-1,ASSVVGASGSPEQY
TRBV24-1,ALRVEDYSTDTQY
TRBV7-2,ASSAGTGDGYT
TRBV29-1,SAQGGGLGETQY
TRBV11-2,ASSLGSGLMANTGELF
TRBV5-1,ASSLESGSNEQF
TRBV13,ASSRTGYSPSEQY
TRBV3-1/TRBV3-2,ASSQEVRPQY
TRBV18,ASSHGSFTDTQY
TRBV19,ASSQGAWQPQH
TRBV11-2,ASSFGGGGTDTQY
TRBV3-1/TRBV3-2,ASSQTLSGGRNIQY
TRBV7-2,ASSPLAGGLYQETQY
TRBV6-5,ASKDTGTGIKYT
TRBV5-4,ASRPGGVQETQY
TRBV24-1,ATSDVTGCSEF
TRBV6-5,ASWATGLQETQY
TRBV7-2,ASSTSTDTQY
TRBV13,ASSRGDSSYEQY
TRBV18,ASSPTGNYEQY
TRBV19,ASKAGELF
TRBV6-6,ASSYSGQGPYEQY
TRBV27,ASSSAGGYQPQH
TRBV21-1,ASRKDRAGVYGYT
TRBV7-8,ASSWAWGENQPQH
TRBV5-1,ASSSGTGGRSEKLF
TRBV11-3,ASSLGGRSTGELF
TRBV7-8,ASSLARRGGLGPNTEAF